This T cell receptor (beta chain) originates from a study of T-cell reconstitution after alpha-beta-depleted transplantation in children. Germline-derived CDR1 and CDR2 are SGHVS and FNYEAQ. The CDR3 is 15 amino acids. The germline V and J ends were trimmed by 10 bases and 3 bases, with 21 bases remaining between them. Construction of the TCRbeta library involved unique molecular identifiers. In TCRdb, the PCR reads were re-called with MiXCR into one record per CDR3 protein. The data contain about half a million distinct CDR3 sequences, about an eighth of them singletons. This clonotype was seen only once.

This receptor was taken from a human donor who donated a stem cell graft to a child with combined immunodeficiency. The rearrangement links TRBV7-6 to TRBJ2-5; the D gene is possibly TRBD1 (5 bases). This specimen consisted of PBMCs from the stem cell graft donor, obtained from the stem cell graft. This CDR3 reads CATVGPTGVKETQYF. Written as DNA, the CDR3 is TGTGCCACCGTAGGACCCACAGGTGTCAAAGAGACCCAGTACTTC. Supplemented by reference TRBV7-6 and TRBJ2-5, the full variable domain reads GAGVSQSPRYKVTKRGQDVALRCDPISGHVSLYWYRQALGQGPEFLTYFNYEAQQDKSGLPNDRFSAERPEGSISTLTIQRTEQRDSAMYRCATVGPTGVKETQYFGPGTRLLVL.